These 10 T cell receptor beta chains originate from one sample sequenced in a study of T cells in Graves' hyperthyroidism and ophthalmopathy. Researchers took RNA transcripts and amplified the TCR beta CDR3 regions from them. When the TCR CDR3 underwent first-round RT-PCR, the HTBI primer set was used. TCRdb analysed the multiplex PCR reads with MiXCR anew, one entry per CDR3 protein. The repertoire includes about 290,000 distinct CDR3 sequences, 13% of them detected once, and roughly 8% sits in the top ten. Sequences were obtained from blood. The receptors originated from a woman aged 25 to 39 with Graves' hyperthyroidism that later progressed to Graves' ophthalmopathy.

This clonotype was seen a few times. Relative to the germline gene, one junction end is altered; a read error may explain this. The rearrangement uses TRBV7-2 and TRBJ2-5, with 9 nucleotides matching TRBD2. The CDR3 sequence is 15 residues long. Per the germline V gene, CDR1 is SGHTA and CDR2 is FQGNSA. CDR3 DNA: TGCGCCTGCAGCTTAGGAGCGGGAGGAGGAGAGACCCAGTACTTC. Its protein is CACSLGAGGGETQYF.

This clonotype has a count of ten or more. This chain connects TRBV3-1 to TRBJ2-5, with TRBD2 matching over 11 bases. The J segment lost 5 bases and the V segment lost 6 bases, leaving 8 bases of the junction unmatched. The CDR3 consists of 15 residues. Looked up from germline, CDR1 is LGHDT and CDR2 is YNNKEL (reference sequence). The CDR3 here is CASRSTSGAGETQYF. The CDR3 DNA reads TGTGCCAGCAGATCGACTAGCGGGGCCGGGGAGACCCAGTACTTC.

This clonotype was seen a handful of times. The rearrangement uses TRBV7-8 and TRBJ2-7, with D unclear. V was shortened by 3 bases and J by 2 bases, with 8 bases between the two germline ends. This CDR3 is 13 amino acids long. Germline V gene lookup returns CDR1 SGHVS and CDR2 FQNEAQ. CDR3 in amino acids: CASSFDSAYEQYF. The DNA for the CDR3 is TGTGCCAGCAGCTTCGATTCTGCCTACGAGCAGTACTTC.

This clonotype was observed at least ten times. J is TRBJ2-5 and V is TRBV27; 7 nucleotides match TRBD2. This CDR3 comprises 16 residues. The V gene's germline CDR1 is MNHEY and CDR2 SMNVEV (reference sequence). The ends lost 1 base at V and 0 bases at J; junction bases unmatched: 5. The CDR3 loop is CASSLWGGSYQETQYF. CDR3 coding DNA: TGTGCCAGCAGTTTATGGGGGGGATCGTACCAAGAGACCCAGTACTTC.

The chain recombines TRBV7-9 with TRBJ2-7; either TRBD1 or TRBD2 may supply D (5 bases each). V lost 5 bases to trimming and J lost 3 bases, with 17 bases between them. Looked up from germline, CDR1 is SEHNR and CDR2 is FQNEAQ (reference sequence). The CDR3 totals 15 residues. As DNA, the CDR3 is TGTGCCAGCAGCCCACCGGCCCGGGACGGCTACGAGCAGTACTTC. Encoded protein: CASSPPARDGYEQYF.

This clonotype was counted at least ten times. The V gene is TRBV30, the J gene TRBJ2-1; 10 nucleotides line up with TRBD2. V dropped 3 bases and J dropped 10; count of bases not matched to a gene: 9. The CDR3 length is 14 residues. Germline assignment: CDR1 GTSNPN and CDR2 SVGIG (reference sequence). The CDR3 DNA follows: TGTGCCTGGAGGGAGCTAGCGGGAGTGGAGGAGCAGTTCTTC. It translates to CAWRELAGVEEQFF.

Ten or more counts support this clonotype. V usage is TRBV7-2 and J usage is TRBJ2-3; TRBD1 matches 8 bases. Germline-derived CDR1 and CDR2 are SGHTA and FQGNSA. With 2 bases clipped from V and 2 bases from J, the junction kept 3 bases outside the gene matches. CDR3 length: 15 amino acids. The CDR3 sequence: CASSLNRGSTDTQYF. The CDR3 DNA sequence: TGTGCCAGCAGCTTAAACAGGGGGTCCACAGATACGCAGTATTTT.

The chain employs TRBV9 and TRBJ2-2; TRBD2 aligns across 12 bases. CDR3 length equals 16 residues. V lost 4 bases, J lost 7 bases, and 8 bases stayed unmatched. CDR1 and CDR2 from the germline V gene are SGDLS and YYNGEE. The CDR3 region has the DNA TGTGCCAGCAGCTCCAGGACTAGCGGGAATGTCGGGGAGCTGTTTTTT. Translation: CASSSRTSGNVGELFF.

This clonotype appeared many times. CDR3 DNA: TGTGCCAGCGGTCGGCGGGAGGGCTCGGCCTACAATGAGCAGTTCTTC. Residues: CASGRREGSAYNEQFF. The rearrangement links TRBV2 to TRBJ2-1, with 9 bases identical to TRBD2. Per the germline V gene, CDR1 is SNHLY and CDR2 is FYNNEI. This CDR3 spans 16 amino acids. Trimming cost V 8 bases and J 2 bases; bases outside gene matches: 10.

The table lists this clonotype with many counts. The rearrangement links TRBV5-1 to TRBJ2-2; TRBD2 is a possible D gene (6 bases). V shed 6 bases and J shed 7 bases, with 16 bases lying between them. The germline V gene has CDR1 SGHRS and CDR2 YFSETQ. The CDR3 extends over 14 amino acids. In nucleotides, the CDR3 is TGCGCCAGCACCCGTGACGGGACTGACGGGGAGCTGTTTTTT. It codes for CASTRDGTDGELFF.